Listed below are T cell receptor beta chains from one sample, sequenced in a study of stem cell transplantation in POMP-related autoinflammatory disease. Repertoires were generated with immunoSEQ multiplex PCR, while TCRdb's copy carries only in-frame clones and drops some. Of roughly 70,000 clones listed, roughly 91% are singletons. The specimen comprised CD4+ T cells from PBMCs, sampled after stem cell transplantation. These receptor sequences come from a human patient with POMP-related autoinflammation and immune dysregulation (PRAID). Some T cells could come from the graft donor. Each CDR3 is given with its conserved first and last residue. D genes are given only for firm matches. Rows may omit the clone size; those that give it use once, few, many or a size class.

CDR3aa: CASVLLGDTGELFF
CDR3nt: TGTGCCAGCGTTCTTTTAGGGGACACCGGGGAGCTGTTTTTT
abundance: .
v_gene: TRBV5-6
d_gene: .
j_gene: TRBJ2-2

CDR3aa: CASSLPTGSWEETQYF
CDR3nt: TGTGCCAGCAGCTTACCGACAGGATCGTGGGAAGAGACCCAGTACTTC
abundance: .
v_gene: TRBV5-8
d_gene: .
j_gene: TRBJ2-5

CDR3aa: CASSLEGHSYGYTF
CDR3nt: TGCGCCAGCAGCTTGGAGGGACACAGCTATGGCTACACCTTC
abundance: .
v_gene: TRBV5-1
d_gene: .
j_gene: TRBJ1-2

CDR3aa: CASSLRAGTGDEKLFF
CDR3nt: TGTGCCAGCAGCTTACGAGCCGGGACAGGGGATGAAAAACTGTTTTTT
abundance: .
v_gene: TRBV5-6
d_gene: TRBD1
j_gene: TRBJ1-4

CDR3aa: CASSESTLVNEQFF
CDR3nt: TGCGCCAGCAGTGAGTCGACCCTAGTCAATGAGCAGTTCTTC
abundance: .
v_gene: TRBV10-1
d_gene: .
j_gene: TRBJ2-1

CDR3aa: CASSSTSSGANVLTF
CDR3nt: TGTGCCAGCAGTTCCACATCCTCTGGGGCCAACGTCCTGACTTTC
abundance: .
v_gene: TRBV27
d_gene: .
j_gene: TRBJ2-6

CDR3aa: CASSYGGAPSYEQYF
CDR3nt: TGTGCCAGCAGTTATGGGGGGGCGCCCTCCTACGAGCAGTACTTC
abundance: .
v_gene: TRBV6-5
d_gene: .
j_gene: TRBJ2-7

CDR3aa: CASSELFRFGRLAPEAFF
CDR3nt: TGTGCCAGCAGTGAATTGTTCAGGTTCGGACGGCTTGCCCCTGAAGCTTTCTTT
abundance: .
v_gene: TRBV6-1
d_gene: .
j_gene: TRBJ1-1

CDR3aa: CASRTGARTYNEQFF
CDR3nt: TGTGCCAGCAGGACCGGGGCCCGTACCTACAATGAGCAGTTCTTC
abundance: .
v_gene: TRBV6-5
d_gene: .
j_gene: TRBJ2-1

CDR3aa: CASSPNPQRLYPDTQYF
CDR3nt: TGTGCCAGCAGCCCGAACCCTCAGAGACTATACCCAGATACGCAGTATTTT
abundance: .
v_gene: TRBV4-2
d_gene: .
j_gene: TRBJ2-3

CDR3aa: CASSPRLDRRTDTQYF
CDR3nt: TGTGCCAGCAGCCCCCGTCTAGACCGACGCACAGATACGCAGTATTTT
abundance: .
v_gene: TRBV27
d_gene: .
j_gene: TRBJ2-3

CDR3aa: CASSWSTRVGNTGELFF
CDR3nt: TGTGCCAGCAGTTGGTCCACAAGGGTTGGGAACACCGGGGAGCTGTTTTTT
abundance: .
v_gene: TRBV27
d_gene: .
j_gene: TRBJ2-2

CDR3aa: CASSERGGYEQYF
CDR3nt: TGTGCCAGCAGTGAAAGAGGAGGCTACGAGCAGTACTTC
abundance: .
v_gene: TRBV6-1
d_gene: .
j_gene: TRBJ2-7

CDR3aa: CSVGGQFTDTQYF
CDR3nt: TGCAGCGTTGGGGGACAGTTCACAGATACGCAGTATTTT
abundance: few
v_gene: TRBV29-1
d_gene: TRBD1
j_gene: TRBJ2-3

CDR3aa: CASSLYSLDEKLFF
CDR3nt: TGCGCCAGCAGCTTGTACAGTTTGGATGAAAAACTGTTTTTT
abundance: once
v_gene: TRBV5-1
d_gene: .
j_gene: TRBJ1-4

CDR3aa: CASSYLTGGPYEQYF
CDR3nt: TGTGCCAGCAGTTACTTGACGGGAGGGCCCTACGAGCAGTACTTC
abundance: .
v_gene: TRBV6-5
d_gene: TRBD2
j_gene: TRBJ2-7

CDR3aa: CASSPGLAGGSDIQYF
CDR3nt: TGCGCCAGCAGCCCCGGACTAGCGGGAGGGAGCGACATTCAGTACTTC
abundance: once
v_gene: TRBV5-1
d_gene: TRBD2
j_gene: TRBJ2-4

CDR3aa: CASSGQGGTDTQYF
CDR3nt: TGCGCCAGCAGTGGACAGGGGGGCACAGATACGCAGTATTTT
abundance: .
v_gene: TRBV10-2
d_gene: TRBD1
j_gene: TRBJ2-3

CDR3aa: CASSQMFTDTQYF
CDR3nt: TGTGCCAGCAGCCAGATGTTCACAGATACGCAGTATTTT
abundance: .
v_gene: TRBV4-2
d_gene: .
j_gene: TRBJ2-3

CDR3aa: CASSIHRNAYEQYF
CDR3nt: TGTGCCAGTAGTATCCACAGGAATGCCTACGAGCAGTACTTC
abundance: once
v_gene: TRBV19
d_gene: .
j_gene: TRBJ2-7

CDR3aa: CAIRGSGGNSGANVLTF
CDR3nt: TGTGCCATCCGGGGTAGTGGAGGGAACTCTGGGGCCAACGTCCTGACTTTC
abundance: .
v_gene: TRBV10-3
d_gene: .
j_gene: TRBJ2-6

CDR3aa: CASSSSDRSTNEKLFF
CDR3nt: TGTGCCAGCAGCTCCTCAGACAGGTCAACTAATGAAAAACTGTTTTTT
abundance: .
v_gene: TRBV5-6
d_gene: .
j_gene: TRBJ1-4

CDR3aa: CATRDRLAKNIQYF
CDR3nt: TGTGCCACCCGGGACCGTTTAGCCAAAAACATTCAGTACTTC
abundance: .
v_gene: TRBV2
d_gene: .
j_gene: TRBJ2-4

CDR3aa: CASNQGVWYEQYF
CDR3nt: TGTGCCAGCAATCAGGGTGTCTGGTACGAGCAGTACTTC
abundance: .
v_gene: TRBV7-8
d_gene: .
j_gene: TRBJ2-7

CDR3aa: CASSLRTSGIYEQYF
CDR3nt: TGTGCCAGCAGTCTCCGGACTAGCGGGATATACGAGCAGTACTTC
abundance: .
v_gene: TRBV27
d_gene: TRBD2
j_gene: TRBJ2-7

CDR3aa: CAIGVGNQETQYF
CDR3nt: TGTGCCATTGGGGTGGGTAACCAAGAGACCCAGTACTTC
abundance: .
v_gene: TRBV12-3/TRBV12-4
d_gene: .
j_gene: TRBJ2-5

CDR3aa: CASSEAGGADTQYF
CDR3nt: TGTGCCAGCAGTGAAGCGGGAGGTGCAGATACGCAGTATTTT
abundance: .
v_gene: TRBV6-1
d_gene: .
j_gene: TRBJ2-3

CDR3aa: CASSGRGAESNEQFF
CDR3nt: TGTGCCAGTAGTGGACGGGGGGCGGAGTCCAATGAGCAGTTCTTC
abundance: .
v_gene: TRBV19
d_gene: .
j_gene: TRBJ2-1

CDR3aa: CAISEFRVGQGKDGEQFF
CDR3nt: TGTGCCATCAGTGAATTCCGTGTGGGACAGGGGAAGGACGGTGAGCAGTTCTTC
abundance: once
v_gene: TRBV10-3
d_gene: TRBD1
j_gene: TRBJ2-1

CDR3aa: CSARKSLEQYF
CDR3nt: TGCAGTGCTAGAAAGTCCCTCGAGCAGTACTTC
abundance: .
v_gene: TRBV20-1
d_gene: .
j_gene: TRBJ2-7

CDR3aa: CSASDSRWDIQYF
CDR3nt: TGCAGTGCTAGTGACAGCAGGTGGGACATTCAGTACTTC
abundance: few
v_gene: TRBV20-1
d_gene: .
j_gene: TRBJ2-4

CDR3aa: CASSRRLDPHYEQYF
CDR3nt: TGTGCCAGCAGCCGCCGACTAGATCCCCACTACGAGCAGTACTTC
abundance: .
v_gene: TRBV7-8
d_gene: .
j_gene: TRBJ2-7

CDR3aa: CATSRYGNNEQFF
CDR3nt: TGTGCCACCAGTCGATACGGAAACAATGAGCAGTTCTTC
abundance: .
v_gene: TRBV24-1
d_gene: .
j_gene: TRBJ2-1

CDR3aa: CASSRQETQYF
CDR3nt: TGTGCCAGCTCAAGACAAGAGACCCAGTACTTC
abundance: .
v_gene: TRBV18
d_gene: .
j_gene: TRBJ2-5

CDR3aa: CASSATPTGNQPQHF
CDR3nt: TGTGCCAGCAGCGCCACCCCTACAGGGAATCAGCCCCAGCATTTT
abundance: .
v_gene: TRBV7-6
d_gene: .
j_gene: TRBJ1-5

CDR3aa: CASRVGGRDRELFF
CDR3nt: TGTGCCAGCAGGGTGGGAGGTCGAGACCGGGAGCTGTTTTTT
abundance: .
v_gene: TRBV5-4
d_gene: .
j_gene: TRBJ2-2

CDR3aa: CAWSFQGNNEKLFF
CDR3nt: TGTGCCTGGAGTTTCCAGGGGAATAATGAAAAACTGTTTTTT
abundance: .
v_gene: TRBV30
d_gene: .
j_gene: TRBJ1-4

CDR3aa: CASTPTGRDTGELFF
CDR3nt: TGTGCCAGCACGCCAACAGGGCGGGACACCGGGGAGCTGTTTTTT
abundance: .
v_gene: TRBV6-4
d_gene: .
j_gene: TRBJ2-2

CDR3aa: CASSLGTSGGAWETQYF
CDR3nt: TGCGCCAGCAGCTTGGGGACTAGCGGGGGGGCCTGGGAGACCCAGTACTTC
abundance: .
v_gene: TRBV5-1
d_gene: TRBD2
j_gene: TRBJ2-5

CDR3aa: CASHSLAGGTDTQYF
CDR3nt: TGTGCCAGCCACTCCTTAGCGGGGGGAACAGATACGCAGTATTTT
abundance: .
v_gene: TRBV28
d_gene: TRBD2
j_gene: TRBJ2-3

CDR3aa: CATSDPSYGYTF
CDR3nt: TGTGCCACCAGTGACCCCTCCTATGGCTACACCTTC
abundance: .
v_gene: TRBV24-1
d_gene: .
j_gene: TRBJ1-2

CDR3aa: CASSYHFSGGRETQYF
CDR3nt: TGTGCCAGCAGTTACCATTTTTCGGGGGGGCGGGAGACCCAGTACTTC
abundance: .
v_gene: TRBV6-2/TRBV6-3
d_gene: TRBD2
j_gene: TRBJ2-5

CDR3aa: CASRYQQGWNTEAFF
CDR3nt: TGTGCCAGCAGGTATCAACAGGGATGGAACACTGAAGCTTTCTTT
abundance: .
v_gene: TRBV6-5
d_gene: .
j_gene: TRBJ1-1

CDR3aa: CASSVGQGTDTQYF
CDR3nt: TGTGCCAGCAGCGTAGGACAGGGTACAGATACGCAGTATTTT
abundance: .
v_gene: TRBV9
d_gene: TRBD1
j_gene: TRBJ2-3

CDR3aa: CASSMDTYEQYF
CDR3nt: TGTGCCAGCAGCATGGACACTTACGAGCAGTACTTC
abundance: .
v_gene: TRBV5-5
d_gene: .
j_gene: TRBJ2-7

CDR3aa: CASSPGAPNTGELFF
CDR3nt: TGTGCCAGCAGCCCCGGTGCCCCGAACACCGGGGAGCTGTTTTTT
abundance: .
v_gene: TRBV6-5
d_gene: .
j_gene: TRBJ2-2

CDR3aa: CASSLAGTRGDTQYF
CDR3nt: TGTGCCAGCAGCTTAGCCGGGACTAGGGGGGATACGCAGTATTTT
abundance: .
v_gene: TRBV7-9
d_gene: TRBD2
j_gene: TRBJ2-3

CDR3aa: CASSVDPRRDYGYTF
CDR3nt: TGTGCCAGCAGCGTAGACCCCCGCAGGGACTATGGCTACACCTTC
abundance: .
v_gene: TRBV9
d_gene: .
j_gene: TRBJ1-2

CDR3aa: CATSDPGSEGLDEQFF
CDR3nt: TGTGCCACCAGTGACCCGGGGTCGGAGGGATTAGATGAGCAGTTCTTC
abundance: .
v_gene: TRBV24-1
d_gene: .
j_gene: TRBJ2-1